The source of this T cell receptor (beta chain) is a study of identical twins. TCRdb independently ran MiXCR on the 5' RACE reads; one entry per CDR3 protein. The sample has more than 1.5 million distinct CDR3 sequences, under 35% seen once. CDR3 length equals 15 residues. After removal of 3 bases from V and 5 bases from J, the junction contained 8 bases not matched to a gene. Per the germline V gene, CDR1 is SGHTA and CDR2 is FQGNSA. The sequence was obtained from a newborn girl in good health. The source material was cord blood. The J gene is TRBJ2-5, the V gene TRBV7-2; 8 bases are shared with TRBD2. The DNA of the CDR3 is TGTGCCAGCAGCTTCGACGGGGGGGCCGAGGAGACCCAGTACTTC. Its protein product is CASSFDGGAEETQYF.